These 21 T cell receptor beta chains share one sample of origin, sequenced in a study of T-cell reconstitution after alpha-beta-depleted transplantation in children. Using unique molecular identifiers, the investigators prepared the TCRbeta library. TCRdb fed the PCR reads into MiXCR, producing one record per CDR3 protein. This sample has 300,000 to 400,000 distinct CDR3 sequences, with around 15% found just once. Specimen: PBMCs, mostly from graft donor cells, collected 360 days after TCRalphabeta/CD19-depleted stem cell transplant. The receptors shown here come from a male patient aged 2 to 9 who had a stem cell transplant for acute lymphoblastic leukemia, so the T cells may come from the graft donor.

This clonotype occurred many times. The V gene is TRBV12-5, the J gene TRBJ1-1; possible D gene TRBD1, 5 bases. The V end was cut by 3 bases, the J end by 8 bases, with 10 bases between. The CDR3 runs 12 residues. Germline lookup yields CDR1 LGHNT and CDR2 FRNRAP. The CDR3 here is CASGFRAFEAFF. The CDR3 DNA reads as TGTGCTAGTGGTTTCAGGGCTTTCGAAGCTTTCTTT. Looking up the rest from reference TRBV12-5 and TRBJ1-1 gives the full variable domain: DARVTQTPRHKVTEMGQEVTMRCQPILGHNTVFWYRQTMMQGLELLAYFRNRAPLDDSGMPKDRFSAEMPDATLATLKIQPSEPRDSAVYFCASGFRAFEAFFGQGTRLTVV.

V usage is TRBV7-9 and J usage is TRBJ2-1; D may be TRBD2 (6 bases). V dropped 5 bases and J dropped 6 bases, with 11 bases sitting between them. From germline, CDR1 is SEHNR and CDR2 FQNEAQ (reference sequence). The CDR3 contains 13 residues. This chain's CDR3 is CASSAMRGNEQFF. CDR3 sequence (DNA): TGTGCCAGCAGCGCGATGCGGGGCAATGAGCAGTTCTTC.

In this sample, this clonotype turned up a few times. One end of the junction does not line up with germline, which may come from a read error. For the CDR3, the DNA is TGCGCCAGCAGCCATCGAGGACTAGCGGTGTCTTTT. Translated, it gives CASSHRGLAVSF. The chain uses TRBV4-1 and TRBJ2-3; 10 bases match TRBD2. From germline, CDR1 is MGHRA and CDR2 YSYEKL. The CDR3 covers 12 residues.

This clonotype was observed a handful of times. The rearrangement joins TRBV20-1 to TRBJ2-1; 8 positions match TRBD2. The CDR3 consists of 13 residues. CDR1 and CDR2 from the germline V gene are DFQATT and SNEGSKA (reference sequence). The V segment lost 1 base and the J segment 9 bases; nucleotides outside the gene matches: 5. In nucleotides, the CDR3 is TGCAGTGCTAGAGCGGGAGGGCACTTTGAGCAGTTCTTC. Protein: CSARAGGHFEQFF.

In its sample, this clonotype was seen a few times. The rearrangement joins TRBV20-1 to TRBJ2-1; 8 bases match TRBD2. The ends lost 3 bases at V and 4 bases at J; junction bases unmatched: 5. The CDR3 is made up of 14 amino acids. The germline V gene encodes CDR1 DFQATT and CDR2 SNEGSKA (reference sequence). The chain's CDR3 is CSARSLAEYNEQFF. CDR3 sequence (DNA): TGCAGTGCTAGGTCACTAGCGGAGTACAATGAGCAGTTCTTC.

The CDR3 DNA follows: TGTGCCAGCAGGGCTGGACCCGGAGGCAATCAGCCCCAGCATTTT. This translates into CASRAGPGGNQPQHF. The V gene is TRBV12-3 or TRBV12-4, the J gene TRBJ1-5; D is unclear. This CDR3 is 15 amino acids long. Deletions cut 6 bases from V and 2 bases from J, with 14 bases between.

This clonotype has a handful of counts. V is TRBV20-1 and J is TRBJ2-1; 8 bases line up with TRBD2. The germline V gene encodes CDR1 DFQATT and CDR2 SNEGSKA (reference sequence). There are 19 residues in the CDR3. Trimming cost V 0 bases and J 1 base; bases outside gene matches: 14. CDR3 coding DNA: TGCAGTGCTAGAGATCTTCCGCGGGAGGTAGATCGGTCCTACAATGAGCAGTTCTTC. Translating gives CSARDLPREVDRSYNEQFF.

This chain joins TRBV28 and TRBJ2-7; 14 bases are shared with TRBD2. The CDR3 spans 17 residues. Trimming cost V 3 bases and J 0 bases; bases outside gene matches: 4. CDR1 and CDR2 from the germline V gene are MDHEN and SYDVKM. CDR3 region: CASSFGTSGSLSYEQYF. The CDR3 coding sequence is TGTGCCAGCAGTTTCGGGACTAGCGGGAGCCTCTCCTACGAGCAGTACTTC.

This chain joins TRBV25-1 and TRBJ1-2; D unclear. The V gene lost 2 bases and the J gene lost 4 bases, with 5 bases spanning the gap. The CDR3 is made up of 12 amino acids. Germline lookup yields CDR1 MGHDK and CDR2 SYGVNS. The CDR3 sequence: CASSENRYGYTF. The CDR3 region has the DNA TGTGCCAGCAGTGAAAATCGCTATGGCTACACCTTC.

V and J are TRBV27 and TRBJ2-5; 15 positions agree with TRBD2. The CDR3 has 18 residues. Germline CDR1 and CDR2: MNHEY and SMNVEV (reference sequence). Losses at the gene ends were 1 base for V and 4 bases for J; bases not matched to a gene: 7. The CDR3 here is CASSLWGLAGGVRETQYF. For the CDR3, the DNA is TGTGCCAGCAGTTTATGGGGACTAGCGGGAGGTGTTAGAGAGACCCAGTACTTC.

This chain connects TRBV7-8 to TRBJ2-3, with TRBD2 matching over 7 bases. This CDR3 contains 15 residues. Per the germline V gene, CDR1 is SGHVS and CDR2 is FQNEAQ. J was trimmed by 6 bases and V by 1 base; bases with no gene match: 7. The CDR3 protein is CASSLVAGADDTQYF. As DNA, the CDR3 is TGTGCCAGCAGCTTAGTGGCGGGAGCTGATGATACGCAGTATTTT.

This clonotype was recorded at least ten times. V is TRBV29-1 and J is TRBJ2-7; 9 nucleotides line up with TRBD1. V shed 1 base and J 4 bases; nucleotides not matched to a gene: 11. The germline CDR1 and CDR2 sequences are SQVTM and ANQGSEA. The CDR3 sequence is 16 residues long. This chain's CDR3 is CSVEVGVGTGLYEQYF. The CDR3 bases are TGCAGCGTTGAAGTGGGGGTCGGGACAGGGTTATACGAGCAGTACTTC.

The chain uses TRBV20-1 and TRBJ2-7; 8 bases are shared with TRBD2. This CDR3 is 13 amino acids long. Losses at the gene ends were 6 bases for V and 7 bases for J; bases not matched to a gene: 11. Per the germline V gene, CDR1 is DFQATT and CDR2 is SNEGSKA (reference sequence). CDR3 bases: TGCAGTGCCGACCGAGCGGGGGCTCGGGAGCAGTACTTC. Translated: CSADRAGAREQYF.

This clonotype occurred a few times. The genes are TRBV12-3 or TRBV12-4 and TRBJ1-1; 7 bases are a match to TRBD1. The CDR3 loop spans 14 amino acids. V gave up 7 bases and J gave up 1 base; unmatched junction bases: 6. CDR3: CASTPTGRNTEAFF. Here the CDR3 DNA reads TGTGCCAGCACCCCGACAGGGAGGAACACTGAAGCTTTCTTT.

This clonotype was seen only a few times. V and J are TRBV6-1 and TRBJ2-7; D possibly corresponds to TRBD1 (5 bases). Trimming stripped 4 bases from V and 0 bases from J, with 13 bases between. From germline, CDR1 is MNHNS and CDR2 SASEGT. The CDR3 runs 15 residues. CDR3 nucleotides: TGTGCCAGCAGTGGACACAGGTTCGGCTCCTACGAGCAGTACTTC. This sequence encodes CASSGHRFGSYEQYF.

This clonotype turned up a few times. The CDR3 DNA is TGTGCCAGCAGTTACTGGGACAGGGAATCTGGGGCCAACGTCCTGACTTTC. Protein: CASSYWDRESGANVLTF. The V gene is TRBV6-2 or TRBV6-3, the J gene TRBJ2-6, with 9 bases aligning to TRBD1. CDR1 MNHEY and CDR2 SVGEGT come from the germline V gene. The CDR3 is 17 residues long. V lost 1 base to trimming and J lost 1 base; unmatched junction nucleotides: 2.

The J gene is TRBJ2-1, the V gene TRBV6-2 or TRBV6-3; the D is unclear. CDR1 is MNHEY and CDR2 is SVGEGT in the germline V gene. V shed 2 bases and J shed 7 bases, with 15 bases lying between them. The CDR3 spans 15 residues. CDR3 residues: CASSYANLPINEQFF. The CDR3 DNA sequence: TGTGCCAGCAGTTACGCAAACTTACCAATTAATGAGCAGTTCTTC.

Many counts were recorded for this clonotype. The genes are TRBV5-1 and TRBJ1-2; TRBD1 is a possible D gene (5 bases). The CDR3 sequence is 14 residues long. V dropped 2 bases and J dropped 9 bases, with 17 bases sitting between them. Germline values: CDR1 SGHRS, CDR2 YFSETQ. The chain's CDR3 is CASSLDRQMRSYTF. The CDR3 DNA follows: TGCGCCAGCAGCTTAGACCGACAGATGAGAAGCTACACCTTC.

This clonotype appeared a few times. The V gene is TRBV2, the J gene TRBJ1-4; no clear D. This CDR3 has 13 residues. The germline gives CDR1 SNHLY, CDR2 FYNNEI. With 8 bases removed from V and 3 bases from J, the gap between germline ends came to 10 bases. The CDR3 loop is CASGGVANEKLFF. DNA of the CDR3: TGTGCCAGCGGTGGGGTAGCTAATGAAAAACTGTTTTTT.

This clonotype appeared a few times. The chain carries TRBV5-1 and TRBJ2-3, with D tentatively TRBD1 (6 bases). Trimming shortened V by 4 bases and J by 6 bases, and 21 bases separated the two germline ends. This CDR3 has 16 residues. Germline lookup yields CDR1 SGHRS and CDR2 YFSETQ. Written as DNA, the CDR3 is TGCGCCAGCAGCCGAGGGAGAGGGGACACTTTGGATACGCAGTATTTT. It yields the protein CASSRGRGDTLDTQYF.

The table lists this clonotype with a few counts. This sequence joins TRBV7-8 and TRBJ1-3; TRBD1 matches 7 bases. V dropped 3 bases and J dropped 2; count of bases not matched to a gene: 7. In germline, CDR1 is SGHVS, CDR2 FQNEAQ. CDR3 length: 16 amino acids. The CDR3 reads CASSFKTGRTGNTIYF. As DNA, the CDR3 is TGTGCCAGCAGCTTCAAGACAGGGCGTACTGGAAACACCATATATTTT.